The source of this T cell receptor (beta chain) is a study of somatic reversion in DOCK8 deficiency (dated by TCRdb to about 2020). Notes on the research overall: The study compared T cell receptor beta repertoires of DOCK8-deficient patients, DOCK8-revertant patients and healthy volunteers. The DOCK8-deficient patients included in the study had been previously reported. The ways in which somatic reversion of pathogenic DOCK8 variants alters lymphocyte differentiation and function in DOCK8 deficiency were investigated.

Genomic DNA for TCR repertoire analysis was extracted from whole blood samples or from PBMCs. Three DOCK8-revertant patients were sampled, some at multiple time points. This clonotype registers as medium-sized (0.01 to 0.1%) within its sample. Its antigen remains undetermined. Base qualities are not at hand, and no much larger clone is one base apart. What the study reported, not specific to this receptor: The methods did not state, for each individual sample, whether the source material was whole blood or PBMCs.

V is pared back by 6 bases and J by 8 bases, with 13 bases lying between the germline termini. The CDR1 and CDR2 encoded by the germline V gene (reference sequence) are LNHDA and SQIVND. From its cysteine to its phenylalanine, the CDR3 spans 13 amino acids. Of all the DNA, just the CDR3 is kept, 39 bases in frame from base 1. Receptor libraries were prepared by multiplex PCR. One-step amplicon PCR with EuroClonality-NGS primers was used to generate TRB libraries from 100 ng genomic DNA. Sequencing of TRB amplicons was performed on Illumina MiSeq instruments using 2 x 250 bp version 2 chemistry. In the original analysis: Primary TRB sequence analysis and V(D)J annotation were performed with IMGT/HighV-QUEST. Repertoire diversity and composition were evaluated with VDJtools after nonfunctional clones were removed and downsampling was applied for comparisons between samples. TCRdb reran the public reads through fastp at Q25 and MiXCR, keeping productive beta chains. Records with the same CDR3 protein are collapsed into one entry carrying the most frequent genes and DNA. Here the V and J calls rest on TCRdb's processing, not on the authors' analysis. For this sample the table gives about 1,400 distinct CDR3 sequences, of which over 15% were detected only once. The top ten clonotypes cover 75% to 80% of the sample.

This chain joins TRBV19 to TRBJ1-4, with the D segment identity uncertain. The receptor was isolated from a human donor with DOCK8 deficiency. Sequencing was carried out using blood. The cell subset or site label on this specimen signifies: DOCK8-deficient patient with somatic reversion. The CDR3 region has the sequence CASSEVGWEKLFF. The base sequence is TGTGCCAGTAGCGAAGTAGGTTGGGAAAAACTGTTTTTT.